This TCR beta chain was observed in a study of T cell repertoires in cytomegalovirus infection. This clonotype was detected ten times or more. CDR3 length equals 13 residues. Trimming took off 3 bases at V and 8 bases at J, with 13 bases between the two ends. CDR1 is SGHVS and CDR2 is FNYEAQ in the germline V gene. TCRdb processed the reads anew with MiXCR; each CDR3 protein has one entry. The sample shows 200,000 or so distinct CDR3 sequences, about 28% of them seen only once. Specimen: PBMCs. This clonotype originated in a human donor in good health (CMV status not recorded). Some clones in this sample may be carry-over from other donors' samples. The rearrangement uses TRBV7-6 and TRBJ1-2, with D unresolved. The CDR3 region is CASSLAPGRGYTF. The CDR3 region has the DNA TGTGCCAGCAGCTTGGCCCCAGGTCGAGGCTACACCTTC.